One sample yielded the 6 T cell receptor beta chains listed below, sequenced in a study of blood T cell repertoires in COVID-19. Only in-frame clones appear in the TCRdb table, and some are missing; sequencing was by immunoSEQ multiplex PCR. The data contain 340,000 or so clones, over 75% of them singletons. What was sequenced was peripheral blood. The source is a man aged 50-59 years with active or convalescent COVID-19.

The chain is built from TRBV21-1 and TRBJ1-4. TRBV21-1 is recorded as a pseudogene. The CDR3 extends over 12 amino acids. CDR3 in DNA: TGTGCCACCCGGCGGGTTTGCGAAAAACTGTTTTTT. It translates to CATRRVCEKLFF.

The chain combines TRBV19 with TRBJ2-7; 11 nucleotides line up with TRBD2. Per germline, CDR1 LNHDA and CDR2 SQIVND (reference sequence). The CDR3 runs 16 residues. V lost 5 bases and J lost 0; bases outside the gene matches: 6. The CDR3 coding sequence is TGTGCCAGTAGTCTGAAGGGACTAGCGGACTCCTACGAGCAGTACTTC. Translating it yields CASSLKGLADSYEQYF.

V usage is TRBV5-6 and J usage is TRBJ1-4; 8 bases line up with TRBD1. The CDR3 runs to 14 residues. Germline-derived CDR1 and CDR2 are SGHDT and YYEEEE. The junction had 4 bases not matched to a gene; V was cut back by 2 bases and J by 7 bases. CDR3 region: CASSFQGAGEKLFF. The CDR3, as DNA: TGTGCCAGCAGCTTCCAGGGGGCGGGTGAAAAACTGTTTTTT.

This clone came up a few times. Other DNA sequences in this sample translate to the same CDR3. J is TRBJ2-7 and V is TRBV19; 9 positions agree with TRBD1. With V trimmed by 5 bases and J by 2 bases, 4 bases remained unmatched. The CDR3 contains 14 residues. Germline V gene lookup returns CDR1 LNHDA and CDR2 SQIVND (reference sequence). CDR3 sequence: CASSLGTGTYEQYF. The CDR3 DNA reads as TGTGCCAGTAGTCTCGGGACAGGGACCTACGAGCAGTACTTC.

This clone was seen only once. The J gene is TRBJ2-7, the V gene TRBV5-4; TRBD2 might be the D (5 bases). Trimming took off 1 base at V and 4 bases at J, with 15 bases between the two ends. CDR3 size: 15 residues. The germline V gene encodes CDR1 SGHNT and CDR2 YYREEE (reference sequence). CDR3 DNA: TGTGCCAGCAGCTTGAGATCGGCTGGGGAGTACGAGCAGTACTTC. Its protein is CASSLRSAGEYEQYF. Filled out from reference TRBV5-4 and TRBJ2-7, the complete variable domain reads ETGVTQSPTHLIKTRGQQVTLRCSSQSGHNTVSWYQQALGQGPQFIFQYYREEENGRGNFPPRFSGLQFPNYSSELNVNALELDDSALYLCASSLRSAGEYEQYFGPGTRLTVT.

CDR3 loop: CASSLTEGTLNNSPLHF. The CDR3 coding sequence is TGTGCCAGCAGCTTAACGGAGGGTACTCTAAACAATTCACCCCTCCACTTT. The rearrangement joins TRBV5-6 to TRBJ1-6; D gene unclear. Per the germline V gene, CDR1 is SGHDT and CDR2 is YYEEEE. V shed 2 bases and J shed 7 bases, with 19 bases lying between them. This CDR3 comprises 17 residues. The entire variable domain, with the rest obtained from reference TRBV5-6 and TRBJ1-6, is as follows: DAGVTQSPTHLIKTRGQQVTLRCSPKSGHDTVSWYQQALGQGPQFIFQYYEEEERQRGNFPDRFSGHQFPNYSSELNVNALLLGDSALYLCASSLTEGTLNNSPLHFGNGTRLTVT.